The present T cell receptor (beta chain) was sequenced within a study of blood T cell repertoires in COVID-19. Some clones are missing from TCRdb's copy, which holds only in-frame ones; the method was immunoSEQ multiplex PCR. The data contain approximately 530,000 clones, 85% to 90% of them singletons. The CDR3 runs to 14 residues. Trimming pared 4 bases from V and 5 bases from J, leaving 12 bases between. Germline V CDR1 and CDR2: MGHRA, YSYEKL. The specimen was peripheral blood. The sequence came from a woman aged 45-65 years with COVID-19, enrolled during active disease. This chain connects TRBV4-1 to TRBJ1-5; D may be TRBD1 (5 bases). Written as DNA, the CDR3 is TGCGCCAGCAGCCGAGAGACAGATTATCAGCCCCAGCATTTT. It specifies CASSRETDYQPQHF.